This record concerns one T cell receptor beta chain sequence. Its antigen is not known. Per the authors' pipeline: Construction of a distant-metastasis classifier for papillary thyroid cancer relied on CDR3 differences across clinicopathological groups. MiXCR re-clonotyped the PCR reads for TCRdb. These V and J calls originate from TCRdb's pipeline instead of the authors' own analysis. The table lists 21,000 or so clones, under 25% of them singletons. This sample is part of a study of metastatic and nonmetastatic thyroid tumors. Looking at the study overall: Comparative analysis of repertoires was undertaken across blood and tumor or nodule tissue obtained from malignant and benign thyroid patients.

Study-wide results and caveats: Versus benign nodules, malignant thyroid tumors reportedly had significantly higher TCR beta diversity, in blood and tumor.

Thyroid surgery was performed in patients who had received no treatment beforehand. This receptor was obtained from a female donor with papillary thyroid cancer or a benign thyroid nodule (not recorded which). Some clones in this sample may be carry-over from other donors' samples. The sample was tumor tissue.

This CDR3 is CASITGSEQYF. The CDR3 DNA sequence: TGTGCCAGCATAACAGGGTCCGAGCAGTACTTC. This chain links TRBV16 with TRBJ2-7, with a possible D match to TRBD1 (6 bases). Trimming took 7 bases from V and 6 from J, leaving 10 bases between them. The germline CDR1 and CDR2 sequences are KGHSY and FQNENV. This CDR3 is 11 amino acids long.